The rows below give T cell receptor beta chains drawn from one sample of a study of blood T cell repertoires in COVID-19. Method: immunoSEQ multiplex PCR; TCRdb's copy keeps in-frame clones and lacks some. The sample lists fewer than 250,000 clones, around nine tenths occurring once. Material: peripheral blood. These receptor sequences come from a human donor in a cohort sampled during active COVID-19. The CDR3 runs from the conserved cysteine through the conserved F or W. A D gene is named only where the DNA matches it firmly. Clone size is shown for a subset of rows, as once, few, many or a class of expanded clone.

-	few	TRBV10-2	TRBJ2-7	TGCGCCAGCAGAGAGAGCGGTTCCTACGAGCAGTACTTC	CASRESGSYEQYF
TRBD1	-	TRBV5-4	TRBJ2-2	TGTGCCAGCAGTCTACCGGGACAGGGGAATGTCGGGGAGCTGTTTTTT	CASSLPGQGNVGELFF
TRBD2	-	TRBV24-1	TRBJ2-1	TGTGCCACCAGTGTTACGGGAGGGGGAGTGAGGGAGCAGTTCTTC	CATSVTGGGVREQFF
TRBD1	-	TRBV27	TRBJ2-7	TGTGCCAGCAGTACATCGACAGGGTCAGGCGACGAGCAGTACTTC	CASSTSTGSGDEQYF
TRBD2	-	TRBV3-1/TRBV3-2	TRBJ2-3	TGTGCCAGCAGCTCATACAGCGGGGGGATCACAGATACGCAGTATTTT	CASSSYSGGITDTQYF
-	-	TRBV4-1	TRBJ1-6	TGCGCCAGCAGCCAAGGGGCAGCCGATAATTCACCCCTCCACTTT	CASSQGAADNSPLHF
-	-	TRBV5-5	TRBJ2-7	TGTGCCAGCAGCATGGGGGGCGGACCCTACGAGCAGTACTTC	CASSMGGGPYEQYF
-	-	TRBV11-2	TRBJ2-7	TGTGCCAGCAGCTTAGGTGGAGGCTCCTACGAGCAGTACTTC	CASSLGGGSYEQYF
TRBD1	-	TRBV3-1/TRBV3-2	TRBJ1-2	TGTGCCAGCAGCACCAACCGGGACAGGGGAATTTATGGCTACACCTTC	CASSTNRDRGIYGYTF
-	-	TRBV3-1/TRBV3-2	TRBJ2-6	TGTGCCAGCAGCCAAGCGGGGGCTGGGGCCAACGTCCTGACTTTC	CASSQAGAGANVLTF
-	once	TRBV7-8	TRBJ2-7	TGTGCCAGCAGCTTAGGAGGCTATGGCTACGAGCAGTACTTC	CASSLGGYGYEQYF
-	-	TRBV5-1	TRBJ2-1	TGCGCCAGCAGCTCAATGCCGGGCAATGAGCAGTTCTTC	CASSSMPGNEQFF
-	-	TRBV6-2/TRBV6-3	TRBJ2-7	TGTGCCAGCAGTTTTCCTGACTTGATATCCTACGAGCAGTACTTC	CASSFPDLISYEQYF
TRBD1	-	TRBV19	TRBJ2-1	TGTGCCAGTAGTCCGGACAGGGTTTACAATGAGCAGTTCTTC	CASSPDRVYNEQFF
-	-	TRBV20-1	TRBJ1-1	TGCAGTGCTAGTGACAGAATCACTGAAGCTTTCTTT	CSASDRITEAFF
-	-	TRBV11-2	TRBJ2-1	TGTGCCAGCAGCTTAGAGGCGGGGTACTACAATGAGCAGTTCTTC	CASSLEAGYYNEQFF
-	-	TRBV6-2/TRBV6-3	TRBJ1-1	TGTGCCAGCAGCAATAACAGGAACACTGAAGCTTTCTTT	CASSNNRNTEAFF
TRBD1	-	TRBV9	TRBJ2-7	TGTGCCAGCAGCGTCGGACAGGGAAAGGCCTACGAGCAGTACTTC	CASSVGQGKAYEQYF
-	many	TRBV18	TRBJ2-2	TGTGCCAGCTCACCGATCGAGTCCGGGGAGCTGTTTTTT	CASSPIESGELFF
TRBD2	-	TRBV10-3	TRBJ2-7	TGTGCCATCAGTGGACTAGCGGGGGGGCCAGACGAGCAGTACTTC	CAISGLAGGPDEQYF
-	-	TRBV5-6	TRBJ2-3	TGTGCCAGCAGCTTGGGGCAGGGGAGAAGCACAGATACGCAGTATTTT	CASSLGQGRSTDTQYF
-	-	TRBV5-1	TRBJ2-7	TGCGCCAGCAGCTTGTCCACCCGGACAGTCCACTACGAGCAGTACTTC	CASSLSTRTVHYEQYF
-	-	TRBV23-1	TRBJ2-7	TGCGCCAGCAGTCAATCTGATAGCTACGAGCAGTACTTC	CASSQSDSYEQYF
TRBD1	-	TRBV7-2	TRBJ1-2	TGTGCCAGCAGCTCCAGACCCGGGACAGCCGGCGGCTACACCTTC	CASSSRPGTAGGYTF
TRBD2	-	TRBV11-2	TRBJ2-7	TGTGCCAGCAGCTTAGGGCGGGGGAGCCTTGGCTCCTACGAGCAGTACTTC	CASSLGRGSLGSYEQYF
-	-	TRBV11-2	TRBJ1-1	TGTGCCAGCAGTCCACAGGGACCTGAAGCTTTCTTT	CASSPQGPEAFF
TRBD1	-	TRBV7-2	TRBJ2-7	TGTGCCAGCAGCCGGACAGGGGGCGAGCAGTACTTC	CASSRTGGEQYF
-	-	TRBV6-6	TRBJ1-1	TGTGCCAGCAGCCTAGGACATAACACTGAAGCTTTCTTT	CASSLGHNTEAFF
TRBD2	-	TRBV7-2	TRBJ2-3	TGTGCCAGCAGCTCCCCCCGCATTAGCGGGAGTTTCGCAGATACGCAGTATTTT	CASSSPRISGSFADTQYF
TRBD1	once	TRBV5-1	TRBJ2-3	TGCGCCAGCAGCTGGGGGACAGGGGGCAACTCAGATACGCAGTATTTT	CASSWGTGGNSDTQYF
TRBD2	-	TRBV13	TRBJ2-2	TGTGCCCGCCGGGGGCGGGGGGAGCTCACCGGGGAGCTGTTTTTT	CARRGRGELTGELFF
-	-	TRBV9	TRBJ2-2	TGTGCCAGCAGCGTACTGCGGGAAGGTACCGGGGAGCTGTTTTTT	CASSVLREGTGELFF
TRBD1	-	TRBV6-2/TRBV6-3	TRBJ2-5	TGTGCCAGCAGTCGGACAGGGGCGTCGGGGGGGACCCAGTACTTC	CASSRTGASGGTQYF
TRBD1	-	TRBV24-1	TRBJ2-2	TGTGCCACCAGGACAGGGGGCGGGACTACCCATGGCGGGGAGCTGTTTTTT	CATRTGGGTTHGGELFF
TRBD2	-	TRBV2	TRBJ2-7	TGTGCCAGCCGAGCCGGGACTAGCTCCTACGAGCAGTACTTC	CASRAGTSSYEQYF
-	-	TRBV10-3	TRBJ1-4	TGTGCCATCAGTGAGGTGAAAGGCGGGACCCATAATGAAAAACTGTTTTTT	CAISEVKGGTHNEKLFF
-	-	TRBV5-1	TRBJ2-2	TGCGCCAGCAGCGCAACAGCGAACACCGGGGAGCTGTTTTTT	CASSATANTGELFF
-	-	TRBV18	TRBJ2-7	TGTGCCAGCTCACCTGATGGGGGCCGGAGAAGCCCCATCTACGAGCAGTACTTC	CASSPDGGRRSPIYEQYF
TRBD1	-	TRBV25-1	TRBJ1-2	TGTGCCAGCAGTGAATATCAGGGAGGACAGGGCTATGGCTACACCTTC	CASSEYQGGQGYGYTF
-	-	TRBV5-1	TRBJ2-7	TGCGCCAGCAGCTCTACTAGCTCCTACGAGCAGTACTTC	CASSSTSSYEQYF
-	-	TRBV7-9	TRBJ1-3	TGTGCCAGCAGCTTAGGTCAGGGGATCTCTGGAAACACCATATATTTT	CASSLGQGISGNTIYF
-	-	TRBV12-3/TRBV12-4	TRBJ1-2	TGTGCCAGCAGTTTGGGCAGCTATGGCTACACCTTC	CASSLGSYGYTF
-	-	TRBV6-5	TRBJ1-2	TGTGCCAGCAGTTCTGGACAGACTAATGGCTACACCTTC	CASSSGQTNGYTF
-	-	TRBV21-1	TRBJ2-7	TGTGCCAGCCCAGCCCAGGGGCCGCCATACGAGCAGTACTTC	CASPAQGPPYEQYF
-	-	TRBV4-3	TRBJ2-7	TGCGCCAGCAGCCAAGAATGGGGCAACTACGAGCAGTACTTC	CASSQEWGNYEQYF
-	-	TRBV11-2	TRBJ1-6	TGTGCCAGCAGTTTGGACACTTCGCTCCGACCCCTCCACTTT	CASSLDTSLRPLHF
TRBD1	-	TRBV5-1	TRBJ1-2	TGCGCCAGCAGTGTTTCGGGACAGGGTTCGAATGGCTACACCTTC	CASSVSGQGSNGYTF
TRBD2	-	TRBV5-4	TRBJ2-1	TGTGCCAGCATACCGATGGGGGGACTACACGATGAGCAGTTCTTC	CASIPMGGLHDEQFF
TRBD2	-	TRBV18	TRBJ2-5	TGTGCCAGCTCACCGAGACTAGCGGGTCAAGAGACCCAGTACTTC	CASSPRLAGQETQYF
-	-	TRBV11-2	TRBJ1-2	TGTGCCAGCAGCCAGGGGACAACCTCTAACTATGGCTACACCTTC	CASSQGTTSNYGYTF
-	-	TRBV6-5	TRBJ1-2	TGTGCCAGTACGGCGAACAGGGGCTACACCTTC	CASTANRGYTF
-	-	TRBV19	TRBJ2-7	TGTGCCAGTAGTATAGATGGGGGCCTTTACGAGCAGTACTTC	CASSIDGGLYEQYF
-	-	TRBV7-2	TRBJ2-7	TGTGCCAGCAGCTTAGTTAGCTACGAGCAGTACTTC	CASSLVSYEQYF
TRBD1	-	TRBV30	TRBJ2-4	TGTGCCTGGAGTAGGGACAGGGGGAAAAACATTCAGTACTTC	CAWSRDRGKNIQYF
TRBD1	-	TRBV4-1	TRBJ1-5	TGCGCCAGCAGCCAAGTAGGACAGGGAAATAGGTACAATCAGCCCCAGCATTTT	CASSQVGQGNRYNQPQHF
-	-	TRBV7-6	TRBJ2-3	TGTGCCAGCAGCTTAGGTCACAACACCGGCACAGATACGCAGTATTTT	CASSLGHNTGTDTQYF
-	-	TRBV19	TRBJ1-5	TGTGCCAGTAGTGAGAGGGCAGGAGTCGGCAATCAGCCCCAGCATTTT	CASSERAGVGNQPQHF
-	few	TRBV18	TRBJ2-5	TGTGCCAGCTCACCAAATAAGGGGTCCCAAGAGACCCAGTACTTC	CASSPNKGSQETQYF
-	-	TRBV18	TRBJ1-1	TGTGCCAGCTCACCACCTACGGGAAACACTGAAGCTTTCTTT	CASSPPTGNTEAFF
-	-	TRBV6-2/TRBV6-3	TRBJ1-2	TGTGCCAGCAGTTACTCACAAAACTATGGCTACACCTTC	CASSYSQNYGYTF